This T cell receptor beta chain emerged from a study of blood T cell repertoires in COVID-19. Turning to the study itself: Donors in the United States, Italy and Spain gave samples during acute or convalescent COVID-19.

Per the authors' pipeline: It was from reference gene primer amplification that nucleated cell counts were estimated. Produced via immunoSEQ multiplex PCR; TCRdb's table is partial and in-frame only. V, J and clone size are taken as reported in that table, and D and trimming were inferred from the DNA itself. This table has approximately 450,000 clones, 70% to 90% appearing once. Those who participated ranged in age from roughly 18 to 100 years and resided in about two dozen US areas. In this sample, this clone turned up once. There are 13 residues in the CDR3. Germline V gives CDR1 MNHEY, CDR2 SVGAGI. The junction had 9 bases not matched to a gene; V was cut back by 11 bases and J by 9 bases.

Sequenced material: PBMCs or T cells enriched from blood (not recorded which). The chain is built from TRBV6-5 and TRBJ1-6; TRBD1 agrees at 8 bases. The sequence derives from a woman under 30 with acute COVID-19. CDR3 residues: CAGQGVRRSPLHF. The CDR3 coding sequence is TGTGCCGGACAGGGAGTTCGGCGTTCACCCCTCCACTTT.